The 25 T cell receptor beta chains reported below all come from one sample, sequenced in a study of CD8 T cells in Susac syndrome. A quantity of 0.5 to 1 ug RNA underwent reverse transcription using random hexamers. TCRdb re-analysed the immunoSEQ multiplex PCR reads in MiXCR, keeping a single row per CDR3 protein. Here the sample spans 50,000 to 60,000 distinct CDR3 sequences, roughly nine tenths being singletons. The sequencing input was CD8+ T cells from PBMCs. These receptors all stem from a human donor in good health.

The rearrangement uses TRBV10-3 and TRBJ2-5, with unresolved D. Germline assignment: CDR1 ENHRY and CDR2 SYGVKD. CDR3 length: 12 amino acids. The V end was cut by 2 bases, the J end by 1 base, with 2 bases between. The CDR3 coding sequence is TGTGCCATCAGTGAGACCCAAGAGACCCAGTACTTC. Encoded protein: CAISETQETQYF.

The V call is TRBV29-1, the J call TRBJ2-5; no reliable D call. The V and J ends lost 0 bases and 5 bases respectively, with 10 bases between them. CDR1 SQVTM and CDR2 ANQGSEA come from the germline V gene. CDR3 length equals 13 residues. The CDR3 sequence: CSVEERVRETQYF. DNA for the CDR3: TGCAGCGTTGAAGAACGGGTCCGTGAGACCCAGTACTTC.

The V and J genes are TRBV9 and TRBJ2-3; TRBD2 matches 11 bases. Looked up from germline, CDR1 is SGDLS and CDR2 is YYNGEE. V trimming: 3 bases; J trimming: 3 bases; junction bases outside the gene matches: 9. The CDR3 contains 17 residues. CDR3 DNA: TGTGCCAGCAGCGCCAGACTAGCGGGAACCTGGACAGATACGCAGTATTTT. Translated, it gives CASSARLAGTWTDTQYF. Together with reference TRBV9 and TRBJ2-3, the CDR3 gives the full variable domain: DSGVTQTPKHLITATGQRVTLRCSPRSGDLSVYWYQQSLDQGLQFLIQYYNGEERAKGNILERFSAQQFPDLHSELNLSSLELGDSALYFCASSARLAGTWTDTQYFGPGTRLTVL.

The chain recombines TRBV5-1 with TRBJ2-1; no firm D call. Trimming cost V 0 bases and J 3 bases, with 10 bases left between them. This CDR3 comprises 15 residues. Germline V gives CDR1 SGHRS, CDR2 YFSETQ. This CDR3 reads CASSLDGGDYNEQFF. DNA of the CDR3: TGCGCCAGCAGCTTGGATGGCGGTGACTACAATGAGCAGTTCTTC.

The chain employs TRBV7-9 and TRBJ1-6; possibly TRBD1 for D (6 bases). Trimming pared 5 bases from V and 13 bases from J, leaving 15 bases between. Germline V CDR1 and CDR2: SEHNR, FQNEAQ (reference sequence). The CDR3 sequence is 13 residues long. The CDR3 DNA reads TGTGCCAGCAGCATTACACAGGGTGGCCCCCTCCACTTT. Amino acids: CASSITQGGPLHF.

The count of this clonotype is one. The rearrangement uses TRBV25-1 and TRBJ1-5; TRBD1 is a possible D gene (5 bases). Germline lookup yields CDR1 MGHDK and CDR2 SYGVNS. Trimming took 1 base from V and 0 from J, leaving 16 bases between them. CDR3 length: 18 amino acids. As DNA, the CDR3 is TGTGCCAGCAGTGAATCTTCTGCGGAGGGGTATAGCAATCAGCCCCAGCATTTT. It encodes CASSESSAEGYSNQPQHF.

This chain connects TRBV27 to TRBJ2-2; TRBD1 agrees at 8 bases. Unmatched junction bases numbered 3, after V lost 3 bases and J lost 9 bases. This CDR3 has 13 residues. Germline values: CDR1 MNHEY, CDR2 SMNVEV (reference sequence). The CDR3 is CASSLAGGRELFF. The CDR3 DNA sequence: TGTGCCAGCAGTTTGGCAGGGGGCCGGGAGCTGTTTTTT.

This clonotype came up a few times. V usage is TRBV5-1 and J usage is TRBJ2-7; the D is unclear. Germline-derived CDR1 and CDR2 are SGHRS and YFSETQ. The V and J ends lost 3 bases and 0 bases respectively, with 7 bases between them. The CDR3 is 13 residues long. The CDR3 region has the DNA TGCGCCAGCAGCTCCCGTATCTCCTACGAGCAGTACTTC. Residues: CASSSRISYEQYF.

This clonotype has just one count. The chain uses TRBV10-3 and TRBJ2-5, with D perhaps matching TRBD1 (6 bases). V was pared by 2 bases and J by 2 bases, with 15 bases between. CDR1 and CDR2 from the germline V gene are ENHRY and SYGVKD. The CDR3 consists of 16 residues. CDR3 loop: CAISEGGRPTQETQYF. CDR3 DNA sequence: TGTGCCATCAGTGAGGGGGGCAGGCCTACTCAAGAGACCCAGTACTTC.

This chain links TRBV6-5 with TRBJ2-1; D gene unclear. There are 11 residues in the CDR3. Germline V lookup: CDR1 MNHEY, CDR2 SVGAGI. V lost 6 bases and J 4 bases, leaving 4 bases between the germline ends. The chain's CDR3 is CASSLYNEQFF. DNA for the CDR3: TGTGCCAGCAGCCTTTACAATGAGCAGTTCTTC.

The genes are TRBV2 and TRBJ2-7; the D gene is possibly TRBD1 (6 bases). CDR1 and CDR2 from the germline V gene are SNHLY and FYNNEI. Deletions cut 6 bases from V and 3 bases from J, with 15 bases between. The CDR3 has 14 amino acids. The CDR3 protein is CASRLQGMSYEQYF. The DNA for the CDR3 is TGTGCCAGCAGACTACAGGGAATGAGCTACGAGCAGTACTTC.

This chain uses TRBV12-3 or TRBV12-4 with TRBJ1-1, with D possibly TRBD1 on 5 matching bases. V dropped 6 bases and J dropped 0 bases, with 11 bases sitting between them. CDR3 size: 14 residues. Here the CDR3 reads CASSTDSLNTEAFF. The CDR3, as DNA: TGTGCCAGCAGCACTGACAGCCTGAACACTGAAGCTTTCTTT.

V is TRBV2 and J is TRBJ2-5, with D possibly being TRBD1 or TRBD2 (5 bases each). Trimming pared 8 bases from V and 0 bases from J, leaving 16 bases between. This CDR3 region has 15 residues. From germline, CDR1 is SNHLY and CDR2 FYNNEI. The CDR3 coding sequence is TGTGCCAGCTCTCTGGTGTGGGGGAACCAAGAGACCCAGTACTTC. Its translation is CASSLVWGNQETQYF.

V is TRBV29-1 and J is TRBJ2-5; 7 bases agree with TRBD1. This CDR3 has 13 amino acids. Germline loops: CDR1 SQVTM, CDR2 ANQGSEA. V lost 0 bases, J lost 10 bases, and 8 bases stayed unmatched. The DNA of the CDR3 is TGCAGCGTTGAAGAGGACAGGCCGCTGGTCCAGTACTTC. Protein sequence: CSVEEDRPLVQYF.

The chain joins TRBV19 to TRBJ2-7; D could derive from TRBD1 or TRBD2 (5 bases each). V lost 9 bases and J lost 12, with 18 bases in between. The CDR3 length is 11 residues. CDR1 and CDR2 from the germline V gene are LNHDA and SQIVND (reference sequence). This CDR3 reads CASGTVTEWYF. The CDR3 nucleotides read TGTGCCAGCGGGACGGTCACCGAGTGGTACTTC.

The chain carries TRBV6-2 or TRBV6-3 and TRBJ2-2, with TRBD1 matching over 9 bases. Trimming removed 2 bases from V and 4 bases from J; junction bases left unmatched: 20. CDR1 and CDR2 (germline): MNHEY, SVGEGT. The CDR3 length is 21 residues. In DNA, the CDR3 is TGTGCCAGCAGTTACAGTGGAGAAACTCAGGGAGGACAGGGGAGCACCGGGGAGCTGTTTTTT. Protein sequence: CASSYSGETQGGQGSTGELFF.

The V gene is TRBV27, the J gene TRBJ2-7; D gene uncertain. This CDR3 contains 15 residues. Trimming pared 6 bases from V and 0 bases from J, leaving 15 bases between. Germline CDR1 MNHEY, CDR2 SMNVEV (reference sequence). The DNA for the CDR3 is TGTGCCAGCAGCGACGGGCCTCCGAGCTCCTACGAGCAGTACTTC. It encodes CASSDGPPSSYEQYF.

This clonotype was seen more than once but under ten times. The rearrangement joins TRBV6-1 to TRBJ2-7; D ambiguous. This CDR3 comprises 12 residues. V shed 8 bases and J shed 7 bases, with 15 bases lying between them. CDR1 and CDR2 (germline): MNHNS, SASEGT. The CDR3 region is CASAVTVGEQYF. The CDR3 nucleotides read TGTGCCAGCGCAGTAACCGTAGGGGAGCAGTACTTC.

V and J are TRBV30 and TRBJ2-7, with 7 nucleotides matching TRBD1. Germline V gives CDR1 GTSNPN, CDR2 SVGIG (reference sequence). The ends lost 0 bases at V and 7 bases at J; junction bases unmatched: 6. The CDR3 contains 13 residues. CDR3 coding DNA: TGTGCCTGGAGTGTAAAGGGGGCTCGGGAGCAGTACTTC. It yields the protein CAWSVKGAREQYF.

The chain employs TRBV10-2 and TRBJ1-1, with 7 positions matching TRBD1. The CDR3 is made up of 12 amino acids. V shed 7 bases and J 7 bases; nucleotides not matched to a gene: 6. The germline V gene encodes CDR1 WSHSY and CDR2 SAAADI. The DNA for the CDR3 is TGCGCCAGCACCGGGGGGGACAGTGAAGCTTTCTTT. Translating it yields CASTGGDSEAFF.

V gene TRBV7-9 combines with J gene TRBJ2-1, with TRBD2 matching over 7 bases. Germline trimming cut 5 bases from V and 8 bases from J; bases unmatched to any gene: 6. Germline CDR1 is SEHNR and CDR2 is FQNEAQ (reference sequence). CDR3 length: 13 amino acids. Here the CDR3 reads CASSHRTRDEQFF. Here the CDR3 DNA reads TGTGCCAGCAGCCACCGGACTAGGGATGAGCAGTTCTTC.

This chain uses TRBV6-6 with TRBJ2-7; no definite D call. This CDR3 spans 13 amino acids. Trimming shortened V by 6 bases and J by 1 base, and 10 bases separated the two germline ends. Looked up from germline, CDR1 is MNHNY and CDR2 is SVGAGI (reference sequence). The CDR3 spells CASSASSSYEQYF. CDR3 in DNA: TGTGCCAGCAGCGCCAGTAGTTCCTACGAGCAGTACTTC.

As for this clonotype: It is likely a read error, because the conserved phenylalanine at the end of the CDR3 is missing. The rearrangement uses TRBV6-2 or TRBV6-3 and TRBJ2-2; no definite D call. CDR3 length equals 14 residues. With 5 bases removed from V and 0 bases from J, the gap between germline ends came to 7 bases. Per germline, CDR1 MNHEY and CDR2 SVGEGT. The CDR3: CASSLPANTGELFV. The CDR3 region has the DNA TGTGCCAGCAGTCTTCCTGCGAACACCGGGGAGCTGTTTGTT.

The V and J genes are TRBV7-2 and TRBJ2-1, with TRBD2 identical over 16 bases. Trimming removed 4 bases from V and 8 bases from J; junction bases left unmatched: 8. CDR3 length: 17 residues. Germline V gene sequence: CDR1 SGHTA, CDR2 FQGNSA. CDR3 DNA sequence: TGTGCCAGCAGCTCGGGACTAGCGGGGGGGCGAAGCTATGAGCAGTTCTTC. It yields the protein CASSSGLAGGRSYEQFF.

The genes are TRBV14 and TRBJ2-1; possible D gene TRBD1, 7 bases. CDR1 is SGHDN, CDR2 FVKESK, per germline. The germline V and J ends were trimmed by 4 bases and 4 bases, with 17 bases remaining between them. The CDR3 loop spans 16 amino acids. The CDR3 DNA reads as TGTGCCAGCAGCCCTGGGACAGCTCGGGGGTACAATGAGCAGTTCTTC. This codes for CASSPGTARGYNEQFF. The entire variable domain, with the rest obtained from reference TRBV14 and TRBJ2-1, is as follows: EAGVTQFPSHSVIEKGQTVTLRCDPISGHDNLYWYRRVMGKEIKFLLHFVKESKQDESGMPNNRFLAERTGGTYSTLKVQPAELEDSGVYFCASSPGTARGYNEQFFGPGTRLTVL.